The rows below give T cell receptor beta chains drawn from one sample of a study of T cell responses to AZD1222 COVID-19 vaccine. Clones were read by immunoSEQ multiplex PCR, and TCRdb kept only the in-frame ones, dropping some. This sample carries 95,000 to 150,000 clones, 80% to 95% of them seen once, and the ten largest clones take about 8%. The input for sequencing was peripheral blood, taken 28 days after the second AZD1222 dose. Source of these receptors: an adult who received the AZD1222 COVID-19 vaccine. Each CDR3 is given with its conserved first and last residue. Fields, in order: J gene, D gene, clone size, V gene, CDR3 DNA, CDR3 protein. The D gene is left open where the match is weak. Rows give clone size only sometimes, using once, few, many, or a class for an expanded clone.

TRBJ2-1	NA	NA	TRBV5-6	TGTGCCAGCAGCCCAGCCGGGACCGCGTACAATGAGCAGTTCTTC	CASSPAGTAYNEQFF
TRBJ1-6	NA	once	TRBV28	TGTGCCAGCATGGGGGGCGCTTCCTATAATTCACCCCTCCACTTT	CASMGGASYNSPLHF
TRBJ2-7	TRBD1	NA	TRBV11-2	TGTGCCAGCAGCCAAGACAGGGTGGGCTCCTACGAGCAGTACTTC	CASSQDRVGSYEQYF
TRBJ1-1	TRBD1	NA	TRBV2	TGTGCTCGCTCCCGAGAGGACAGGGGGGGACGGAACACTGAAGCTTTCTTT	CARSREDRGGRNTEAFF
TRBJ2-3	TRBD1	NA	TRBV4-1	TGCGCCAGCAGCCTTAGGACAGGAAGAAGCACAGATACGCAGTATTTT	CASSLRTGRSTDTQYF
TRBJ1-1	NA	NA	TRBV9	TGTGCCAGCAGCGTAGCGGGAGTAGGTGAAGCTTTCTTT	CASSVAGVGEAFF
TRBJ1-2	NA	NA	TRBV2	TGTGCCAGCAGTGAACAGGGGAGCGAGAGCTATGGCTACACCTTC	CASSEQGSESYGYTF
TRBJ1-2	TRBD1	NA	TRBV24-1	TGTGCCACCAGTGACGACAGGGGGCAAGATGGCTACACCTTC	CATSDDRGQDGYTF
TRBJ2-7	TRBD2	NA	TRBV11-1	TGTGCCAGCAGCTTCTCCGTGCCTAGCGGAGAGCAGTACTTC	CASSFSVPSGEQYF
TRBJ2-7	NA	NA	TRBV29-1	TGCAGCGTTGTAGAAGGGTACGAGCAGTACTTC	CSVVEGYEQYF
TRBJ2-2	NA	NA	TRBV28	TGTGCCAGCAGTTTTCAAAGACGGCCGACGAACACCGGGGAGCTGTTTTTT	CASSFQRRPTNTGELFF
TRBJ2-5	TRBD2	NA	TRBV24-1	TGTGCCACCAGTGATTCTACTTGGACTAGCGGGGACCAAGAGACCCAGTACTTC	CATSDSTWTSGDQETQYF
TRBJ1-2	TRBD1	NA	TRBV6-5	TGTGCCAGCAGACGCGGGACAGCTAATAACTATGGCTACACCTTC	CASRRGTANNYGYTF
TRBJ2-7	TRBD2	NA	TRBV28	TGTGCCAGCAGTTTGGAGGGACTAGCGGGACAGAACTACGAGCAGTACTTC	CASSLEGLAGQNYEQYF
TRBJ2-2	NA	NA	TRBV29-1	TGCAGCGTTGAGATGAACACCGGGGAGCTGTTTTTT	CSVEMNTGELFF
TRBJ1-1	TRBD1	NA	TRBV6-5	TGTGCCCTACGGACAGGGACGAACACTGAAGCTTTCTTT	CALRTGTNTEAFF
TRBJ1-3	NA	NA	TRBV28	TGTGCCAGCAGAGGGGGAGAGTCAGGAAACACCATATATTTT	CASRGGESGNTIYF
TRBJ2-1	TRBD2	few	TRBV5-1	TGCGCCAGCAACCCAGGGCGGGAGGGTAACAATGAGCAGTTCTTC	CASNPGREGNNEQFF
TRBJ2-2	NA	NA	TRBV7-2	TGTGCCAGCAGCTTAGGTGGGGGGACAGTGAACACCGGGGAGCTGTTTTTT	CASSLGGGTVNTGELFF
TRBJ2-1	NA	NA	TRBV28	TGTGCCAGCAGTAGTGAGGTCCCTGCTGAAAATGAGCAGTTCTTC	CASSSEVPAENEQFF
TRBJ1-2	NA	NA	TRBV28	TGTGCCAGCAGTCCGACCGGACTGCGCCACTATGGCTACACCTTC	CASSPTGLRHYGYTF
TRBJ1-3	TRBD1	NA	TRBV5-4	TGTGCCAGCAGCAAGGAGGGACAGGGCCTTCAGGGAAACACCATATATTTT	CASSKEGQGLQGNTIYF
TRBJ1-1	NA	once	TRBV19	TGTGCCAGTAGTATAGATCGAGGGCTCGACACTGAAGCTTTCTTT	CASSIDRGLDTEAFF
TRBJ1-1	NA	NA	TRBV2	TGTGCCAGCAGTGAAGGATTAGGGGGGGCAGGGAGCACTGAAGCTTTCTTT	CASSEGLGGAGSTEAFF
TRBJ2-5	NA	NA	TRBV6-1	TGTGCCAGCAGTGAAGCGTTGAAGACAGCAGAGACCCAGTACTTC	CASSEALKTAETQYF
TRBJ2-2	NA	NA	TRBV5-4	TGTGCCAGCAGCTTCGACAGAGGCACCGGGGAGCTGTTTTTT	CASSFDRGTGELFF
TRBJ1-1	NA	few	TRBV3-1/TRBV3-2	TGTGCCAGCAGCCGCGGGGGCTCCATTATATCTGAAGCTTTCTTT	CASSRGGSIISEAFF
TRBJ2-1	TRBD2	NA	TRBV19	TGTGCCAGTAGCGGGACTAGCGGGGGTGAGCAGTTCTTC	CASSGTSGGEQFF
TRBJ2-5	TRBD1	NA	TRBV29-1	TGCAGCGTTTTAGGGGGCGCCGGGACCCAGTACTTC	CSVLGGAGTQYF
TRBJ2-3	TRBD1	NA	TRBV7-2	TGTGCCAGCAGCCAGGGACAGATCACAGATACGCAGTATTTT	CASSQGQITDTQYF
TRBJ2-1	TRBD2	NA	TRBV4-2	TGTGCCAGCAGGTCACAGCTAGCGGGAGAGCATGAGCAGTTCTTC	CASRSQLAGEHEQFF
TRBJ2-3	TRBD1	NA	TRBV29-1	TGCAGCGTCGGACAGGGGACAGATACGCAGTATTTT	CSVGQGTDTQYF
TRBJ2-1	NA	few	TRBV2	TGTGCCAGCAGTGATGGGGCAGTGGCCCCAAGTGAGCAGTTCTTC	CASSDGAVAPSEQFF
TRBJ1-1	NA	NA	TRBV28	TGTGCCAGCAGACTACAGGATCTTGAAGCTTTCTTT	CASRLQDLEAFF
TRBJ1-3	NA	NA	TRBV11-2	TGTGCCAGCAGCTCGATCCGGGGAGCCCTCTCTGGAAACACCATATATTTT	CASSSIRGALSGNTIYF
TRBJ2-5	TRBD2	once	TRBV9	TGTGCCAGCAGCGTAAAGCCGGGCGGGGGGGAAGAGACCCAGTACTTC	CASSVKPGGGEETQYF
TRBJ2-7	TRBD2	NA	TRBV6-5	TGTGCCAGTTTACTGGGGACTAGCGGGAGTTACGAGCAGTACTTC	CASLLGTSGSYEQYF
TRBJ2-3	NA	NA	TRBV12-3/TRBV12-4	TGTGCCAGCAGCGCCCAGGGAGATACGCAGTATTTT	CASSAQGDTQYF
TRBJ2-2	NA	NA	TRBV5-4	TGTGCCAGCAGCCTGGTACTAACCGGGGAGCTGTTTTTT	CASSLVLTGELFF
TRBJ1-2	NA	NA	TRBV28	TGTGCCAGCAGTTCAGGGGCTGGCTACACCTTC	CASSSGAGYTF
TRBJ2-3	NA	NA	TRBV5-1	TGCGCCAGCAGCCTAGACCGGGACCGATCCACAGATACGCAGTATTTT	CASSLDRDRSTDTQYF
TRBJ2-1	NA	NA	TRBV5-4	TGTGCCAGCAGCTTGGAGGGGCTTCCAGGGAATGAGCAGTTCTTC	CASSLEGLPGNEQFF
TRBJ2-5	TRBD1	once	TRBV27	TGTGCCAGCAGTAAGGGACAGGGGAAAGAGACCCAGTACTTC	CASSKGQGKETQYF
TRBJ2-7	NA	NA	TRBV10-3	TGTGCCACCAGAATGGAGGGCTCCTACGAGCAGTACTTC	CATRMEGSYEQYF
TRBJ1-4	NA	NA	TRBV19	TGTGCCAGTACTACCGGGAGGTATGAAAAACTGTTTTTT	CASTTGRYEKLFF
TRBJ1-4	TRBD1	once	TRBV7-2	TGTGCCAGCAGCCCAGGACAGGGTTATGAAAAACTGTTTTTT	CASSPGQGYEKLFF
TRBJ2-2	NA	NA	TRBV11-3	TGTGCCAGCAGCTCGGTGGGGGAGCTGTTTTTT	CASSSVGELFF
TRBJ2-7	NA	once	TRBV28	TGTGCCAGCAAAGGTCGCCACGAGCAGTACTTC	CASKGRHEQYF
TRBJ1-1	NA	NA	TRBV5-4	TGTGCCAGCAGCTCCCCCCGTGGGGGGCCGGGGGACACTGAAGCTTTCTTT	CASSSPRGGPGDTEAFF
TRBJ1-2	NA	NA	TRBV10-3	TGTGCCATCAGTGAGCCCAGAAACTATGGCTACACCTTC	CAISEPRNYGYTF
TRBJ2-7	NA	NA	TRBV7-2	TGTGCCAGCAGCAGGGACACCTACTACGAGCAGTACTTC	CASSRDTYYEQYF
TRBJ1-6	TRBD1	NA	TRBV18	TGTGCCAGCTCACCGGGACAGGGAATTTCACCCCTCCACTTT	CASSPGQGISPLHF
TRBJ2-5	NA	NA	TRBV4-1	TGCGCCAGCAGCCAAGACGTTCAAGAGACCCAGTACTTC	CASSQDVQETQYF
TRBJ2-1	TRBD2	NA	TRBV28	TGTGCCACTCGGGGGGGGGTCTCCTACAATGAGCAGTTCTTC	CATRGGVSYNEQFF
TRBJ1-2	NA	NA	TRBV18	TGTGCCAGCTCACCACAGGGGCAGCCTAACTATGGCTACACCTTC	CASSPQGQPNYGYTF
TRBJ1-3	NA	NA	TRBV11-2	TGTGCCAGCAGCTTCACGGATACTGGAAACACCATATATTTT	CASSFTDTGNTIYF